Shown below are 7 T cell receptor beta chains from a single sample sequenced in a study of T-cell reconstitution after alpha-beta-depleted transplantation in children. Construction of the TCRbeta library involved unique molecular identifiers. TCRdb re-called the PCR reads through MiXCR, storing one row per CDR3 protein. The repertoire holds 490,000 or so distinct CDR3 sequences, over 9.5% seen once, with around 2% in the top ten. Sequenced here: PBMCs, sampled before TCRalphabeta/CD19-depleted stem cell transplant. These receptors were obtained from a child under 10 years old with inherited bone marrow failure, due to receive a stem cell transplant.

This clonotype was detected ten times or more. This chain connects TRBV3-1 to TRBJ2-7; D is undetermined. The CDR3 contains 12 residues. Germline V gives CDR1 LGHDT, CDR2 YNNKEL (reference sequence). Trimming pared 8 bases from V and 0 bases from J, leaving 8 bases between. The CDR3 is CASAPNSYEQYF. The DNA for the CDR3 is TGTGCCAGCGCCCCTAACTCCTACGAGCAGTACTTC.

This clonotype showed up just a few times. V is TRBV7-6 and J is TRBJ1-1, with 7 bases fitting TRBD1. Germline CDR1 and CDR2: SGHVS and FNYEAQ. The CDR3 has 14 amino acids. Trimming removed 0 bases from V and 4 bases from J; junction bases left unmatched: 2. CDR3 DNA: TGTGCCAGCAGCTTAGCGGGGACAGTCACTGAAGCTTTCTTT. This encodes CASSLAGTVTEAFF.

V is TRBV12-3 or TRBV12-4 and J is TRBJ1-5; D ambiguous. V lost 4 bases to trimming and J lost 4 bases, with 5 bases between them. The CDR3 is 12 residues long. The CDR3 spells CASSWQNQPQHF. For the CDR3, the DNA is TGTGCCAGCAGTTGGCAGAATCAGCCCCAGCATTTT.

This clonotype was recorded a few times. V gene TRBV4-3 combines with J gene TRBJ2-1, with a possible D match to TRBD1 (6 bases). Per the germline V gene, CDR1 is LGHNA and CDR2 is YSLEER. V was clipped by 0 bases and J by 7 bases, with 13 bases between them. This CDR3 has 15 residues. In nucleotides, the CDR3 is TGCGCCAGCAGCCAAGAACAGGGAACGGGGAATGAGCAGTTCTTC. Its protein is CASSQEQGTGNEQFF.

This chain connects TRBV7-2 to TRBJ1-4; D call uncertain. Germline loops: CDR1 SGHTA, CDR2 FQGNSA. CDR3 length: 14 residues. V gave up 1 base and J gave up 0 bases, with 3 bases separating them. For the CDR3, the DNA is TGTGCCAGCAGCTTAGACTCAACTAATGAAAAACTGTTTTTT. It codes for CASSLDSTNEKLFF.

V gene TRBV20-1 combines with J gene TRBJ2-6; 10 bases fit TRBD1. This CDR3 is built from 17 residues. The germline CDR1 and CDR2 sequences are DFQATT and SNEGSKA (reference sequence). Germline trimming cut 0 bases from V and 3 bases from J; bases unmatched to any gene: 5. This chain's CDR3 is CSARDQTGGGGANVLTF. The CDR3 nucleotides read TGCAGTGCTAGAGACCAGACAGGGGGCGGTGGGGCCAACGTCCTGACTTTC.

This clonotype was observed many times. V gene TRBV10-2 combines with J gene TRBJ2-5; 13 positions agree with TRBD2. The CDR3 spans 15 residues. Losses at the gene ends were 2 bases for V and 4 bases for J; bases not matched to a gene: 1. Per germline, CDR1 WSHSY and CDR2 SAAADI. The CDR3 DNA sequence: TGCGCCAGCAGTGAGGGACTAGCGGGAGCAGAGACCCAGTACTTC. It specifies CASSEGLAGAETQYF.